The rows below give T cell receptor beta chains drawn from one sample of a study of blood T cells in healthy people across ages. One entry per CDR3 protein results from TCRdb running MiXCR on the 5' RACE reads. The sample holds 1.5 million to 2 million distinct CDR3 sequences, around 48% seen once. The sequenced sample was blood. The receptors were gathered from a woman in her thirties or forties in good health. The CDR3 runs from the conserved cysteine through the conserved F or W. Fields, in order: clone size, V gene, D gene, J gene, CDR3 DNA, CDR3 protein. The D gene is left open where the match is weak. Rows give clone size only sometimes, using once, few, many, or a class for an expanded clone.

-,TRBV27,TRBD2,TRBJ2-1,TGTGCCAGCAGTTTGGGACTAGCCGAGAATGAGCAGTTCTTC,CASSLGLAENEQFF
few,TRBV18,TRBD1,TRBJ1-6,TGTGCCAGCTCACCGTCAAGGACAGGGGATCGCTCACCCCTCCACTTT,CASSPSRTGDRSPLHF
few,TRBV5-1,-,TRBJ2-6,TGCGCCAGCAGCTACACAGGGACCTCTGGGGCCAACGTCCTGACTTTC,CASSYTGTSGANVLTF
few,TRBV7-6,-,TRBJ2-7,TGTGCCAGCAGCTTAGCTACGGGCGAGCAGTACTTC,CASSLATGEQYF
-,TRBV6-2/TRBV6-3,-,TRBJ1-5,TGTGCCAGCAGTCCGAACAGCCGGGTCTTTGCTGCCCAGCATTTT,CASSPNSRVFAAQHF
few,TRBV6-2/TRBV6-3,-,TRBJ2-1,TGTGCCAGCAGTTCCCCGCCCATGGGTCACAATGAGCAGTTCTTC,CASSSPPMGHNEQFF
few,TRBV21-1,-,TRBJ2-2,TGTGCCAGCAGGGACGGCACCGGGGAGCTGTTTTTT,CASRDGTGELFF
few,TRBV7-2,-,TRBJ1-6,TGTGCCAGCACCCGAGATGGTGATTCACCCCTCCACTTT,CASTRDGDSPLHF
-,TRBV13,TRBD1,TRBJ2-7,TGTGCCAGCAGCCGGCAACAGGGGAGCTCCTACGAGCAGTACTTC,CASSRQQGSSYEQYF
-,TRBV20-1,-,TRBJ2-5,TGCAGTGCTTCCCTAGCGCCCCCGGCCCAGTACTTC,CSASLAPPAQYF
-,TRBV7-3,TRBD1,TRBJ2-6,TGTGCCAGCAGCTTAATTGGGACAGGGGCCTCTGGGGCCAACGTCCCGACTTTC,CASSLIGTGASGANVPTF
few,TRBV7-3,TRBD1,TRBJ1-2,TGTGCCAGCAGCTTATACCCGGGACAGGGCAGCTATGGCTACACCTTC,CASSLYPGQGSYGYTF
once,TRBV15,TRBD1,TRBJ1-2,TGTGCCACCAGCCAGGACAGGGAAGGTTATGGCTACACCTTC,CATSQDREGYGYTF
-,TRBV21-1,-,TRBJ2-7,TGTGCCAGCTTCTTCCTCTACGAGCAGTACTTC,CASFFLYEQYF
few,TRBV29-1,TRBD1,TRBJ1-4,TGCAGCGTTGAAGGACACAGGGGGTTGGGTGAAAAACTGTTTTTT,CSVEGHRGLGEKLFF
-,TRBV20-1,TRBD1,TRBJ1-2,TGCAGTGCCCGAGACAGGGACTATGGCTACACCTTC,CSARDRDYGYTF
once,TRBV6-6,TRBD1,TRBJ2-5,TGTGCCAGCAGTCGGACAGGGGAGATAGAGACCCAGTACTTC,CASSRTGEIETQYF
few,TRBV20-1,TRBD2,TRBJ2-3,TGCAGTGCTAGAGATCCCGCTCCGGGTAGCGGGGGGGCACGTAGCACGGATACGCAGTATTTT,CSARDPAPGSGGARSTDTQYF
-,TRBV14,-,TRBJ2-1,TGTGCCAGCAGCCAGTATAGCAATAGCCTCATCCATGAGCAGTTCTTC,CASSQYSNSLIHEQFF
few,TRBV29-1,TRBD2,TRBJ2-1,TGCAGCGTTGGGACTAGCGGGGGCCTCGATGAGCAGTTCTTC,CSVGTSGGLDEQFF
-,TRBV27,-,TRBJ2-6,TGTGCCAGCAGTTTATTGGGGGTCTCTGGGGCCAACGTCCTGACTTTC,CASSLLGVSGANVLTF
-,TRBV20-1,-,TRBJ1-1,TGCAGTGCTACCCGCAGGGGCGTGAACACTGAAGCTTTCTTT,CSATRRGVNTEAFF
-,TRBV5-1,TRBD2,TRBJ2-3,TGCGCCAGCAGCACTATAGCGGGGGGTTACACAGATACGCAGTATTTT,CASSTIAGGYTDTQYF
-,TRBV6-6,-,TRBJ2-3,TGTGCCAGCAGTTACTCTACGGGGGATACGCAGTATTTT,CASSYSTGDTQYF